These 18 T cell receptor beta chains were sequenced from one sample in a study of control samples from healthy donors and cancer patients. Sequencing used immunoSEQ multiplex PCR; TCRdb keeps in-frame clones, though not all of them. The repertoire has 150,000 to 200,000 clones, around 92% of them found once; the top ten carry less than 1.6%. The sample consisted of blood. These receptors all stem from a woman in her 30s in good health.

The chain links TRBV7-3 to TRBJ1-5; perhaps TRBD1 as D (6 bases). Trimming removed 2 bases at V and 6 bases at J, with 8 bases between. CDR3 length equals 13 residues. Germline CDR1 SGHTA, CDR2 FQGTGA. CDR3 loop: CASSLSRGQPQHF. CDR3 nucleotides: TGTGCCAGCAGCTTATCCAGGGGTCAGCCCCAGCATTTT.

The chain has TRBV5-6 and TRBJ1-6, with D perhaps TRBD1 (5 bases). The germline V gene has CDR1 SGHDT and CDR2 YYEEEE. The CDR3 extends over 14 amino acids. V lost 0 bases and J 7 bases, leaving 8 bases between the germline ends. The CDR3 reads CASSLGGANSPLHF. The CDR3 DNA follows: TGTGCCAGCAGCTTGGGAGGGGCCAATTCACCCCTCCACTTT.

The chain couples TRBV5-1 to TRBJ1-1; a possible D gene is TRBD1 (6 bases). V was pared by 5 bases and J by 5 bases, with 16 bases between. The CDR3 sequence is 14 residues long. Germline V gives CDR1 SGHRS, CDR2 YFSETQ. The CDR3 region is CASRIGGAATEAFF. The CDR3 DNA reads TGCGCCAGCAGGATAGGGGGGGCGGCGACTGAAGCTTTCTTT.

About this clone itself: This specimen includes other DNA sequences encoding the same CDR3. The CDR3 nucleotides are TGTGCCAGCAGTTACTCTACTAGCGGTTCCTACGAGCAGTACTTC. It is translated as CASSYSTSGSYEQYF. The genes are TRBV6-5 and TRBJ2-7; 8 bases align to TRBD2. The CDR3 length is 15 residues. V lost 0 bases to trimming and J lost 1 base; unmatched junction nucleotides: 2. Per germline, CDR1 MNHEY and CDR2 SVGAGI.

This sequence joins TRBV11-3 and TRBJ1-1; maybe TRBD1 (5 bases). V was trimmed by 0 bases and J by 7 bases, leaving 15 bases between them. The CDR3 totals 15 residues. CDR1 is SGHNT and CDR2 is YENEEA in the germline V gene. The CDR3 bases are TGTGCCAGCAGCTTAGATCTAGGCCCGACAGTTGAAGCTTTCTTT. It translates to CASSLDLGPTVEAFF.

As DNA, the CDR3 is TGTGCCAGCAGCCTAGGGACACCTTCTACCGGGGAGCTGTTTTTT. Its translation is CASSLGTPSTGELFF. The rearrangement uses TRBV6-6 and TRBJ2-2; possible D gene TRBD1, 6 bases. V gave up 6 bases and J gave up 5 bases, with 16 bases separating them. Germline lookup yields CDR1 MNHNY and CDR2 SVGAGI (reference sequence). CDR3 length equals 15 residues.

This rearrangement joins TRBV25-1 to TRBJ1-3; D is undetermined. The V gene lost 6 bases and the J gene lost 0 bases, with 6 bases spanning the gap. The CDR3 loop spans 13 amino acids. Germline V gives CDR1 MGHDK, CDR2 SYGVNS. This CDR3 is CASRDSSGNTIYF. CDR3 sequence (DNA): TGTGCCAGCAGGGATAGCTCTGGAAACACCATATATTTT. The full variable domain, rest sourced from reference TRBV25-1 and TRBJ1-3, is EADIYQTPRYLVIGTGKKITLECSQTMGHDKMYWYQQDPGMELHLIHYSYGVNSTEKGDLSSESTVSRIRTEHFPLTLESARPSHTSQYLCASRDSSGNTIYFGEGSWLTVV.

This chain connects TRBV30 to TRBJ2-3; 11 positions match TRBD2. Germline V gene data show CDR1 as GTSNPN and CDR2 as SVGIG (reference sequence). Unmatched junction bases numbered 4, after V lost 0 bases and J lost 2 bases. This CDR3 comprises 16 residues. DNA for the CDR3: TGTGCCTGGAGTGTACTAGCGGGAGATACCACAGATACGCAGTATTTT. As protein: CAWSVLAGDTTDTQYF.

The chain combines TRBV6-5 with TRBJ2-5; 9 positions agree with TRBD1. The CDR3 is 14 residues long. The V and J ends lost 6 bases and 1 base, in that order; junction bases with no gene match: 3. Germline CDR1 is MNHEY and CDR2 is SVGAGI. CDR3 sequence: CASSGTGLQETQYF. Written as DNA, the CDR3 is TGTGCCAGCAGCGGGACAGGGCTCCAAGAGACCCAGTACTTC.

The CDR3 is CASSLTDRDGYTF. The CDR3 bases are TGTGCCAGCAGTTTAACGGACAGGGATGGCTACACCTTC. The V gene is TRBV12-3 or TRBV12-4, the J gene TRBJ1-2, with TRBD1 matching over 8 bases. The length of the CDR3 is 13 residues. J was trimmed by 6 bases and V by 2 bases; bases with no gene match: 2.

The chain combines TRBV20-1 with TRBJ1-1; D is uncertain. Germline loops: CDR1 DFQATT, CDR2 SNEGSKA (reference sequence). The CDR3 extends over 11 amino acids. The ends were cut back, 3 bases at V and 2 bases at J, with 4 bases in the middle. Here the CDR3 reads CSASINTEAFF. CDR3 nucleotides: TGCAGTGCTAGTATCAACACTGAAGCTTTCTTT.

The chain joins TRBV7-2 to TRBJ2-1, with TRBD2 matching over 7 bases. V lost 1 base to trimming and J lost 4 bases; unmatched junction nucleotides: 4. From germline, CDR1 is SGHTA and CDR2 FQGNSA. The CDR3 is 15 residues long. The CDR3 here is CASSLGLAVYNEQFF. CDR3 nucleotide sequence: TGTGCCAGCAGCTTAGGCCTAGCGGTTTACAATGAGCAGTTCTTC.

This chain uses TRBV19 with TRBJ2-1; 14 positions agree with TRBD2. The CDR3 sequence is 16 residues long. Unmatched junction bases numbered 2, after V lost 3 bases and J lost 4 bases. The V gene's germline CDR1 is LNHDA and CDR2 SQIVND (reference sequence). DNA for the CDR3: TGTGCCAGTAGTATCGGGACTAGCGGGAGATACAATGAGCAGTTCTTC. Protein: CASSIGTSGRYNEQFF.

This clone was seen once. V gene TRBV7-8 combines with J gene TRBJ1-1; 11 nucleotides line up with TRBD1. The CDR3 loop spans 15 amino acids. V lost 4 bases to trimming and J lost 1 base; unmatched junction nucleotides: 2. Germline CDR1 reads SGHVS; CDR2 reads FQNEAQ. This CDR3 reads CASSWGQGGNTEAFF. In DNA, the CDR3 is TGTGCCAGCAGCTGGGGACAGGGGGGGAACACTGAAGCTTTCTTT.

The chain combines TRBV10-2 with TRBJ1-1; 8 bases agree with TRBD1. Trimming at V came to 4 bases and at J to 4 bases, leaving 2 bases not matched to a gene. The CDR3 sequence is 13 residues long. CDR1 is WSHSY and CDR2 is SAAADI in the germline V gene. CDR3: CASSVTGVTEAFF. CDR3 in DNA: TGCGCCAGCAGTGTGACAGGGGTCACTGAAGCTTTCTTT.

This clone has a single count. The chain combines TRBV12-3 or TRBV12-4 with TRBJ1-5; TRBD1 matches at 8 bases. The CDR3 runs to 13 residues. V was pared by 7 bases and J by 4 bases, with 3 bases of the junction left unmatched. The CDR3 DNA reads as TGTGCCAGCACTACAGGGGGAAATCAGCCCCAGCATTTT. It codes for CASTTGGNQPQHF.

CDR3 region: CASSPGLTYEQYF. The CDR3 coding sequence is TGTGCCAGCAGCCCGGGACTAACCTACGAGCAGTACTTC. The chain employs TRBV7-2 and TRBJ2-7; 7 nucleotides align to TRBD2. CDR3 length equals 13 residues. V lost 5 bases to trimming and J lost 2 bases; unmatched junction nucleotides: 3. Germline V CDR1 and CDR2: SGHTA, FQGNSA.

The chain is built from TRBV20-1 and TRBJ1-2; D may be TRBD1 (5 bases). Germline V lookup: CDR1 DFQATT, CDR2 SNEGSKA (reference sequence). V was trimmed by 3 bases and J by 6 bases, leaving 8 bases between them. This CDR3 has 11 amino acids. CDR3 in amino acids: CSASGADGYTF. CDR3 sequence (DNA): TGCAGTGCTAGTGGGGCGGATGGCTACACCTTC.